Presented here are 18 T cell receptor beta chains from one specimen sequenced in a study of molecular identifiers for immune sequencing clone quantification. TCRdb itself ran the PCR reads through MiXCR, one entry per CDR3 protein. The sample has about 630,000 distinct CDR3 sequences, approximately 24% seen once; the top ten hold about 0.73%. The sequenced material came from naive CD8+ T cells from blood, with Jurkat cell RNA spiked in. Described subset: FACS-sorted CD8+CD4-CCR7+CD45RA+ naive T cells. The receptor source for this set is a human donor in good health. Some libraries in this study had Jurkat cell RNA spiked in.

In regard to this clonotype: Germline and junction disagree at one end, which may indicate a read error. The rearrangement links TRBV7-8 to TRBJ1-1; D may be TRBD1 (5 bases). This CDR3 region has 15 residues. The germline gives CDR1 SGHVS, CDR2 FQNEAQ. The CDR3 region has the DNA TGTGCCAGCAGCTTAGTAGTGGGACTTTACACTGAAGCTTACTTT. It codes for CASSLVVGLYTEAYF.

As for this clonotype: One junction end disagrees with the germline gene, perhaps due to a read error. The chain carries TRBV19 and TRBJ2-1, with D possibly being TRBD2 (7 bases). This CDR3 is 16 amino acids long. Looked up from germline, CDR1 is LNHDA and CDR2 is SQIVND (reference sequence). CDR3 DNA sequence: TGTGCCAGTAGTATACCCACTAGCGCGGGGGCAAATGCGCAGTTCTTC. The encoded protein is CASSIPTSAGANAQFF. Filled out from reference TRBV19 and TRBJ2-1, the complete variable domain reads DGGITQSPKYLFRKEGQNVTLSCEQNLNHDAMYWYRQDPGQGLRLIYYSQIVNDFQKGDIAEGYSVSREKKESFPLTVTSAQKNPTAFYLCASSIPTSAGANAQFFGPGTRLTVL.

The table lists this clonotype with a few counts. The chain joins TRBV20-1 to TRBJ2-7; D is unclear. V was cut by 4 bases and J by 2 bases, with 12 bases left in between. This CDR3 has 13 amino acids. CDR1 and CDR2 (germline): DFQATT, SNEGSKA (reference sequence). The CDR3: CSAKDPFTYEQYF. The CDR3 nucleotides read TGCAGTGCTAAGGACCCCTTTACCTACGAGCAGTACTTC.

This clonotype has just a few counts. The rearrangement links TRBV15 to TRBJ1-3; maybe TRBD1 (5 bases). Germline CDR1 is LNHNV and CDR2 is YYDKDF (reference sequence). Trimming took 1 base from V and 1 from J, leaving 5 bases between them. The CDR3 runs 14 residues. In DNA, the CDR3 is TGTGCCACCAGCAGAGGGACATCTGGAAACACCATATATTTT. This translates into CATSRGTSGNTIYF.

The V and J genes are TRBV4-3 and TRBJ2-7; tentative D call: TRBD2 (5 bases). CDR3 length: 15 amino acids. The V end lost 1 base, the J end lost 3 bases, and 13 bases lay between the germline ends. Germline CDR1 LGHNA, CDR2 YSLEER. CDR3 DNA sequence: TGCGCCAGCAGCCAAGTACGGACTGGTCTCTACGAGCAGTACTTC. Encoded protein: CASSQVRTGLYEQYF.

V usage is TRBV30 and J usage is TRBJ2-5; 8 bases align to TRBD1. The CDR3 is 14 amino acids. J was trimmed by 4 bases and V by 2 bases; bases with no gene match: 6. The germline gives CDR1 GTSNPN, CDR2 SVGIG (reference sequence). CDR3 protein: CAWSIPGGAETQYF. The CDR3 nucleotides are TGTGCCTGGAGTATACCAGGGGGCGCAGAGACCCAGTACTTC.

This clonotype appeared many times. The gene calls are TRBV6-2 or TRBV6-3 and TRBJ2-3, with D possibly matching TRBD2 (5 bases). This CDR3 contains 14 residues. The germline V gene encodes CDR1 MNHEY and CDR2 SVGEGT. The V and J ends lost 8 bases and 2 bases respectively, with 14 bases between them. CDR3 residues: CASGYAGPTDTQYF. CDR3 bases: TGTGCCAGCGGATATGCGGGTCCCACAGATACGCAGTATTTT.

As for this clonotype: A single base separates this from a much larger clone, so it may be a read error. This rearrangement joins TRBV25-1 to TRBJ2-1; possibly TRBD1 for D (6 bases). CDR3 length: 14 residues. V dropped 6 bases and J dropped 9 bases, with 18 bases sitting between them. From germline, CDR1 is MGHDK and CDR2 SYGVNS. CDR3 DNA: TGTGCCAGCAGGAAGGGACACGGAGGCAGTGAGCAGTTCTTC. Its protein product is CASRKGHGGSEQFF.

Notes on this clonotype: One base away lies a much larger clone, so this may be a sequencing read error. The chain combines TRBV29-1 with TRBJ2-7; D unclear. Per the germline V gene, CDR1 is SQVTM and CDR2 is ANQGSEA. Trimming took off 7 bases at V and 0 bases at J, with 13 bases between the two ends. The CDR3 runs 13 residues. The CDR3 nucleotides read TGCAGCGCTGGTTGGTCTAGCTCCTACGAGCAGTACTTC. It yields the protein CSAGWSSSYEQYF.

This clonotype was picked up many times. This chain joins TRBV18 and TRBJ2-4, with D possibly matching TRBD1 (7 bases). Germline assignment: CDR1 KGHSH and CDR2 LQKENI. The ends were cut back, 0 bases at V and 1 base at J, with 10 bases in the middle. CDR3 length: 16 residues. The CDR3 region has the DNA TGTGCCAGCTCACCACCGGAGGGGGCGGCCAAAAACATTCAGTACTTC. Its protein product is CASSPPEGAAKNIQYF.

The V call is TRBV7-7, the J call TRBJ2-1, with D uncertain. Germline V gives CDR1 SSHAT, CDR2 FNYEAQ (reference sequence). This CDR3 spans 16 amino acids. V shed 5 bases and J shed 6 bases, with 20 bases lying between them. The CDR3 loop is CASSATALAQFNEQFF. DNA for the CDR3: TGTGCCAGCAGCGCAACGGCCCTCGCTCAATTCAATGAGCAGTTCTTC.

The rearrangement joins TRBV7-9 to TRBJ2-3, with TRBD1 matching over 8 bases. The CDR3 loop spans 14 amino acids. Germline CDR1 is SEHNR and CDR2 is FQNEAQ (reference sequence). After removal of 8 bases from V and 2 bases from J, the junction contained 6 bases not matched to a gene. The CDR3 sequence: CASGSGQDTDTQYF. The CDR3 region has the DNA TGTGCCAGCGGCTCGGGACAGGACACAGATACGCAGTATTTT.

Many counts were recorded for this clonotype. CDR3 in amino acids: CASSTIGETQYF. The CDR3 DNA reads TGTGCCAGCAGTACCATTGGGGAGACCCAGTACTTC. V is TRBV6-5 and J is TRBJ2-5, with no clear D. Germline V lookup: CDR1 MNHEY, CDR2 SVGAGI. This CDR3 has 12 amino acids. Trimming removed 5 bases at V and 5 bases at J, with 9 bases between.

This clonotype appeared many times. The chain is built from TRBV6-5 and TRBJ2-3, with 11 bases lining up with TRBD2. The germline V gene encodes CDR1 MNHEY and CDR2 SVGAGI. V trimming: 5 bases; J trimming: 4 bases; junction bases outside the gene matches: 5. CDR3 length: 15 amino acids. CDR3 loop: CASSLAGGGADTQYF. Here the CDR3 DNA reads TGTGCCAGCAGTCTAGCGGGAGGAGGCGCAGATACGCAGTATTTT.

This clonotype was seen more than once but under ten times. The chain combines TRBV19 with TRBJ1-4, with no clear D. The CDR3 is 15 amino acids. Germline-derived CDR1 and CDR2 are LNHDA and SQIVND (reference sequence). Trimming took 0 bases from V and 7 from J, leaving 12 bases between them. CDR3 coding DNA: TGTGCCAGTAGTATAGAAGGGATCTACGTTGAAAAACTGTTTTTT. Amino acids: CASSIEGIYVEKLFF.

The table lists this clonotype with many counts. The chain is built from TRBV14 and TRBJ1-6, with D uncertain. CDR3 length equals 14 residues. Germline V lookup: CDR1 SGHDN, CDR2 FVKESK. V was cut by 0 bases and J by 7 bases, with 7 bases left in between. The CDR3 coding sequence is TGTGCCAGCAGCCAAGATTATGGGAATTCACCCCTCCACTTT. This sequence encodes CASSQDYGNSPLHF.

The V gene is TRBV7-6, the J gene TRBJ2-7; 7 nucleotides align to TRBD1. Germline V gene sequence: CDR1 SGHVS, CDR2 FNYEAQ. Unmatched junction bases numbered 11, after V lost 2 bases and J lost 4 bases. CDR3 length equals 16 residues. The CDR3 protein is CASSLFSRDRSYEQYF. DNA for the CDR3: TGTGCCAGCAGCTTATTTTCTAGGGACAGAAGTTACGAGCAGTACTTC.

The V and J genes are TRBV7-9 and TRBJ1-1; 9 bases map to TRBD1. There are 15 residues in the CDR3. V was pared by 5 bases and J by 1 base, with 5 bases of the junction left unmatched. The germline V gene has CDR1 SEHNR and CDR2 FQNEAQ (reference sequence). CDR3 sequence (DNA): TGTGCCAGCAGCCTGGGGACAGGGCCGAACACTGAAGCTTTCTTT. Protein sequence: CASSLGTGPNTEAFF.